The rows below give T cell receptor beta chains drawn from one sample of a study of identical twins. A single record per CDR3 protein comes from TCRdb applying MiXCR to the 5' RACE reads. Of 550,000 to 700,000 distinct CDR3 sequences listed, nearly 10% were seen once; the top ten hold around 3.2%. These data were also filed under a second study, of yellow fever vaccine responses in identical twins.

The sequencing sample was made of PBMCs. The receptors were sampled from a woman under 30 in good health. CDR3s include the opening cysteine and the closing phenylalanine or tryptophan. The order of the fields is CDR3 protein, V gene, J gene.

CDR3aa: CASRAPGTDTQYF
v_gene: TRBV6-1
j_gene: TRBJ2-3

CDR3aa: CSASGRVSGEQFF
v_gene: TRBV20-1
j_gene: TRBJ2-1

CDR3aa: CASSQDLLNEQFF
v_gene: TRBV3-1
j_gene: TRBJ2-1

CDR3aa: CASGDAYEQYF
v_gene: TRBV9
j_gene: TRBJ2-7

CDR3aa: CASSLRDRSSNQPQHF
v_gene: TRBV12-3/TRBV12-4
j_gene: TRBJ1-5

CDR3aa: CAISSLLAGESDTQYF
v_gene: TRBV10-3
j_gene: TRBJ2-3

CDR3aa: CSAGGGRGYEQYF
v_gene: TRBV29-1
j_gene: TRBJ2-7

CDR3aa: CAISRQAQETQYF
v_gene: TRBV10-3
j_gene: TRBJ2-5

CDR3aa: CASSQFYGGESEQYF
v_gene: TRBV3-1
j_gene: TRBJ2-7

CDR3aa: CASSDSWGVGRDEQFF
v_gene: TRBV6-4
j_gene: TRBJ2-1

CDR3aa: CASSWGLAANYEQYF
v_gene: TRBV7-2
j_gene: TRBJ2-7

CDR3aa: CASGPDRIQETQYF
v_gene: TRBV2
j_gene: TRBJ2-5

CDR3aa: CASSQDHRGRLGLWGGSYEQYF
v_gene: TRBV4-1
j_gene: TRBJ2-7

CDR3aa: CASITSSGGETQYF
v_gene: TRBV12-3/TRBV12-4
j_gene: TRBJ2-5

CDR3aa: CASSYSSSSGGYHTDTQYF
v_gene: TRBV6-5
j_gene: TRBJ2-3

CDR3aa: CSASRPGVGQFF
v_gene: TRBV20-1
j_gene: TRBJ2-1

CDR3aa: CSAGTSGRAGETQYF
v_gene: TRBV20-1
j_gene: TRBJ2-5

CDR3aa: CASSGARGRTSGGNEQFF
v_gene: TRBV6-2/TRBV6-3
j_gene: TRBJ2-1

CDR3aa: CASSLGSGLAEAFF
v_gene: TRBV7-6
j_gene: TRBJ1-1

CDR3aa: CASSLEGAEEKLFF
v_gene: TRBV5-1
j_gene: TRBJ1-4

CDR3aa: CSIFGGANTGELFF
v_gene: TRBV20-1
j_gene: TRBJ2-2

CDR3aa: CASSPQGGGAETQYF
v_gene: TRBV5-1
j_gene: TRBJ2-5

CDR3aa: CASSDSTDRGRLTF
v_gene: TRBV6-4
j_gene: TRBJ1-2

CDR3aa: CASRVEGRYNEQFF
v_gene: TRBV6-2/TRBV6-3
j_gene: TRBJ2-1

CDR3aa: CSASSRLHEQYF
v_gene: TRBV20-1
j_gene: TRBJ2-7

CDR3aa: CASSAGQGRETQYF
v_gene: TRBV9
j_gene: TRBJ2-5

CDR3aa: CSASGLAPEQYF
v_gene: TRBV20-1
j_gene: TRBJ2-7

CDR3aa: CASSLPGTHFTDTQYF
v_gene: TRBV5-4
j_gene: TRBJ2-3

CDR3aa: CASSSLGEVVDEKLFF
v_gene: TRBV5-6
j_gene: TRBJ1-4

CDR3aa: CASSSPTSGRSYEQYF
v_gene: TRBV6-2/TRBV6-3
j_gene: TRBJ2-7

CDR3aa: CASSSGQGNTGELFF
v_gene: TRBV7-2
j_gene: TRBJ2-2

CDR3aa: CASSLAPSGGKYF
v_gene: TRBV7-2
j_gene: TRBJ2-3

CDR3aa: CASSFRGPAGLSYEQYF
v_gene: TRBV7-2
j_gene: TRBJ2-7

CDR3aa: CASSVNTEAFF
v_gene: TRBV7-9
j_gene: TRBJ1-1

CDR3aa: CASSLMDRREQQETQYF
v_gene: TRBV13
j_gene: TRBJ2-5

CDR3aa: CASSLAPPRGIIPSGANVLTF
v_gene: TRBV7-2
j_gene: TRBJ2-6

CDR3aa: CASSSAGTPTYEQYF
v_gene: TRBV28
j_gene: TRBJ2-7

CDR3aa: CASSSGLAGGQEQFF
v_gene: TRBV12-3/TRBV12-4
j_gene: TRBJ2-1